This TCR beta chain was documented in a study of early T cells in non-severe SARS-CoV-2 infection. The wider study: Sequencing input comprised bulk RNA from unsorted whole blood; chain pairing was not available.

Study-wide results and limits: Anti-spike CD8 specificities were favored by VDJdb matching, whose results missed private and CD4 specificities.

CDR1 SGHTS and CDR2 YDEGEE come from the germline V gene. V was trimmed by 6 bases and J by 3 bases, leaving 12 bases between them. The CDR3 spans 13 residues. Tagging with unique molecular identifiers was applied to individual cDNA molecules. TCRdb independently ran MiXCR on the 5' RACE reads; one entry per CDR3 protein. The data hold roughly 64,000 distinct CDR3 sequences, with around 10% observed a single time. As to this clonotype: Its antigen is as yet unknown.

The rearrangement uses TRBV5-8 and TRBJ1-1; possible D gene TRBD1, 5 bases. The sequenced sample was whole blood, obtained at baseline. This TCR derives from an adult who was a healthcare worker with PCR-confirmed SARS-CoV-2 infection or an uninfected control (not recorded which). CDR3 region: CASNNEGHTEAFF. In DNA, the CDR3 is TGTGCCAGCAACAACGAGGGGCACACTGAAGCTTTCTTT. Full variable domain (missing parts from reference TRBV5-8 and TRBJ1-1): EAGVTQSPTHLIKTRGQQATLRCSPISGHTSVYWYQQALGLGLQFLLWYDEGEERNRGNFPPRFSGRQFPNYSSELNVNALELEDSALYLCASNNEGHTEAFFGQGTRLTVV.